This paragraph covers one T cell receptor beta chain sequence. Libraries were prepared by immunoSEQ multiplex PCR; TCRdb keeps only in-frame clonotypes and omits some of them. The sample carries about 430,000 clones, around 90% recorded once. The record originates from a study of blood T cell repertoires in COVID-19. The CDR3 loop spans 13 amino acids. The V gene's germline CDR1 is SEHNR and CDR2 FQNEAQ (reference sequence). Trimming removed 2 bases at V and 7 bases at J, with 11 bases between. The gene calls are TRBV7-9 and TRBJ1-1, with D perhaps matching TRBD1 (5 bases). Sequencing was carried out using peripheral blood. This sequence was found in a man between 18 and 29 years old with COVID-19, enrolled during active disease. CDR3 DNA: TGTGCCAGCAGCTTATTGGGGCAGAGTGAAGCTTTCTTT. Translation gives CASSLLGQSEAFF.